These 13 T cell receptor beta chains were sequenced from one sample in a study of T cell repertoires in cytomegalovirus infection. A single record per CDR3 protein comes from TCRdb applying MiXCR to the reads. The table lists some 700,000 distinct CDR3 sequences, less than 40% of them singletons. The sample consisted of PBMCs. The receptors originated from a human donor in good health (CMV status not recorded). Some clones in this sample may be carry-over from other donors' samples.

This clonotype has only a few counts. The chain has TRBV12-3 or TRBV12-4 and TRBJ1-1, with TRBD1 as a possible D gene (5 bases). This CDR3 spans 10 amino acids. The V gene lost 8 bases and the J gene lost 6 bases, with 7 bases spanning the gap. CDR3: CASGGAEAFF. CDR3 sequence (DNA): TGTGCCAGCGGGGGGGCTGAAGCTTTCTTT.

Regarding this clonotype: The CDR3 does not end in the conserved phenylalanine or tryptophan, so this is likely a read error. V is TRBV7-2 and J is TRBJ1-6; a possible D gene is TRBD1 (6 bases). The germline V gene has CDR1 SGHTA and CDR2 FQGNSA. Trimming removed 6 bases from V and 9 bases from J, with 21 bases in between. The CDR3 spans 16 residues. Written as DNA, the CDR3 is TGTGCCAGCAGAAATAACACAGGGTCCCCAGGTTCACCCCTCCACTTG. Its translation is CASRNNTGSPGSPLHL.

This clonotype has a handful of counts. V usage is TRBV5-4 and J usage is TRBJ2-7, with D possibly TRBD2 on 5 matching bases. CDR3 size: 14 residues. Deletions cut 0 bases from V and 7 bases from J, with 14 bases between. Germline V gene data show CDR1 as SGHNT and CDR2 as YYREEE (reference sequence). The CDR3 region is CASSLVEGRREQYF. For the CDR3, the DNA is TGTGCCAGCAGCTTGGTTGAGGGCCGCAGAGAGCAGTACTTC.

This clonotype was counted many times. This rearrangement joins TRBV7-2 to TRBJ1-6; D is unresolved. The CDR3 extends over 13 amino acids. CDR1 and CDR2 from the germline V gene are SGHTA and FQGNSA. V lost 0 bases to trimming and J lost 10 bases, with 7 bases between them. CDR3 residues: CASSLADGSPLHF. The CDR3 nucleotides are TGTGCCAGCAGCTTAGCGGACGGATCACCCCTCCACTTT.

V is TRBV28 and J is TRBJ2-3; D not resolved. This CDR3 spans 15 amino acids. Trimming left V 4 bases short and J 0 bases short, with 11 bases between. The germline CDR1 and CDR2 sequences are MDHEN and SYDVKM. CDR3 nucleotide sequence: TGTGCCAGCAGTTACCTACCCTCTAGCACAGATACGCAGTATTTT. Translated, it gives CASSYLPSSTDTQYF.

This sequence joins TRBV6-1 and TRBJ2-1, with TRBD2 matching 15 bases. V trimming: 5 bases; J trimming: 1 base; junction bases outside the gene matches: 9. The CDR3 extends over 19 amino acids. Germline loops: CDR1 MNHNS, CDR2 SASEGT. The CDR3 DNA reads TGTGCCAGCAGTCTTCAAGACGGGACTAGCGGGAGGTCCTACAATGAGCAGTTCTTC. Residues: CASSLQDGTSGRSYNEQFF.

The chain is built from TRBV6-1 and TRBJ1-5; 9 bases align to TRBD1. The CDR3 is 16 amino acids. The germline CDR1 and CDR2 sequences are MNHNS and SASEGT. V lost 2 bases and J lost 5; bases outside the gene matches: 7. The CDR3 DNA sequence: TGTGCCAGCAGTGAAACCCCAACAGGGGGCTATCAGCCCCAGCATTTT. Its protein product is CASSETPTGGYQPQHF.

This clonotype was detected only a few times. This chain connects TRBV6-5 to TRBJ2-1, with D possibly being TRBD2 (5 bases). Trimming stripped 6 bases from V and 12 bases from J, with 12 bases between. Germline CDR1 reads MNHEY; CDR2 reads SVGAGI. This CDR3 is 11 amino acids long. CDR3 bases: TGTGCCAGCAGGTTCCGGGATGGGCAGTTCTTC. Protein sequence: CASRFRDGQFF.

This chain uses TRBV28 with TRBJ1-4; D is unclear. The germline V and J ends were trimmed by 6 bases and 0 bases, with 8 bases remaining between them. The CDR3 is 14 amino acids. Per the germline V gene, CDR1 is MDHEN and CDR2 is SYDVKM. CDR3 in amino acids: CASRPPATNEKLFF. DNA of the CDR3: TGTGCCAGCAGGCCTCCAGCAACTAATGAAAAACTGTTTTTT.

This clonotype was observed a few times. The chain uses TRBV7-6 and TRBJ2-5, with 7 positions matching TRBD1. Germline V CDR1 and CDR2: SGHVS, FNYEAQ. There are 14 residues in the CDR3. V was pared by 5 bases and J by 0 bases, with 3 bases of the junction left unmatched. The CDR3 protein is CASSHDRDQETQYF. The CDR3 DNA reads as TGTGCCAGCAGCCACGACAGGGACCAAGAGACCCAGTACTTC.

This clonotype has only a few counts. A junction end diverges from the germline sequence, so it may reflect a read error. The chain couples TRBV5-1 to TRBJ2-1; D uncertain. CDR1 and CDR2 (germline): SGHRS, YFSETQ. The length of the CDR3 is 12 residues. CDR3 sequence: CASSLDAREQLF. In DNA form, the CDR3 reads TGCGCCAGCAGCTTGGATGCCCGTGAGCAGTTATTC.

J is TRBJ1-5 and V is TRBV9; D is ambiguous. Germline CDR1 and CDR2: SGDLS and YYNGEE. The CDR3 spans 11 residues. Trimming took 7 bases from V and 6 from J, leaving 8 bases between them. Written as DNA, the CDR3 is TGTGCCAGCGGGTGGGGTCAGCCCCAGCATTTT. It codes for CASGWGQPQHF. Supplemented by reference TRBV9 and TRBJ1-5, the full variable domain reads DSGVTQTPKHLITATGQRVTLRCSPRSGDLSVYWYQQSLDQGLQFLIQYYNGEERAKGNILERFSAQQFPDLHSELNLSSLELGDSALYFCASGWGQPQHFGDGTRLSIL.

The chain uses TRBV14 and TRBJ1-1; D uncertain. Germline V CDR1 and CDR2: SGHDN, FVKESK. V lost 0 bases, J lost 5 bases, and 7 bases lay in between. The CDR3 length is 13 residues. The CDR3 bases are TGTGCCAGCAGCCAAGATTGGGTAACTGAAGCTTTCTTT. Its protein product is CASSQDWVTEAFF. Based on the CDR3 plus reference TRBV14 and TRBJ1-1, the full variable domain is EAGVTQFPSHSVIEKGQTVTLRCDPISGHDNLYWYRRVMGKEIKFLLHFVKESKQDESGMPNNRFLAERTGGTYSTLKVQPAELEDSGVYFCASSQDWVTEAFFGQGTRLTVV.